This TCR beta chain was documented in a study of CD8 T cells in Susac syndrome. Germline lookup yields CDR1 SGHTA and CDR2 FQGNSA. The CDR3 is 15 amino acids. V gave up 0 bases and J gave up 1 base, with 10 bases separating them. After extraction with the RNeasy kit, 0.5 to 1 ug of the RNA was reverse transcribed using random hexamers. TCRdb used MiXCR to reprocess the immunoSEQ multiplex PCR reads, holding one entry per CDR3 protein. Of about 300,000 distinct CDR3 sequences detected, over 75% appear once; the ten largest clones hold approximately 0.2%. This clonotype was sampled from a human donor with multiple sclerosis. Sequencing used CD8+ T cells from PBMCs. The chain recombines TRBV7-2 with TRBJ2-7; D is ambiguous. The DNA of the CDR3 is TGTGCCAGCAGCTTAGCTTACGGTGGGTCCTACGAGCAGTACTTC. Its translation: CASSLAYGGSYEQYF. The whole variable domain, filled in from reference TRBV7-2 and TRBJ2-7, reads GAGVSQSPSNKVTEKGKDVELRCDPISGHTALYWYRQSLGQGLEFLIYFQGNSAPDKSGLPSDRFSAERTGGSVSTLTIQRTQQEDSAVYLCASSLAYGGSYEQYFGPGTRLTVT.